The present entry profiles one T cell receptor beta chain with its context. What it recognizes is unknown. The data were taken from a study of T cell responses to AZD1222 COVID-19 vaccine. Libraries were prepared by immunoSEQ multiplex PCR; TCRdb keeps only in-frame clonotypes and omits some of them. The sample includes approximately 140,000 clones, about 87% seen only once; the top ten take about 5.5%. Findings of the study overall: CD4 TCRs covered the whole spike, strongest at regions 160-218 and 743-854. Rises in breadth and depth of Spike-specific TCRs came after two AZD1222 doses.

The sequenced sample was peripheral blood, obtained on day 0 of AZD1222 vaccination. The sequence was obtained from an adult in good health.

The CDR3 spells CASSARGKSSGNTIYF. CDR3 in DNA: TGTGCCAGCAGCGCCAGGGGGAAGAGCTCTGGAAACACCATATATTTT. This chain connects TRBV11-3 to TRBJ1-3, with 7 bases fitting TRBD1. CDR1 and CDR2 from the germline V gene are SGHNT and YENEEA. CDR3 length: 16 amino acids. V was pared by 5 bases and J by 0 bases, with 7 bases of the junction left unmatched.